The 4 T cell receptor beta chains below come from one sample, sequenced in a study of blood T cell repertoires in COVID-19. The table came from immunoSEQ multiplex PCR; TCRdb's copy has only in-frame clones and leaves some out. Of roughly 100,000 clones detected, almost 90% appear once; the ten largest clones hold 3.5%. Sequencing was performed on peripheral blood. These receptors came from a human donor in a cohort sampled during active COVID-19.

The chain is built from TRBV6-2 or TRBV6-3 and TRBJ2-6; 9 positions agree with TRBD1. J was trimmed by 2 bases and V by 2 bases; bases with no gene match: 4. Germline CDR1 MNHEY, CDR2 SVGEGT. CDR3 length: 17 residues. DNA of the CDR3: TGTGCCAGCAGTTACGGGACAGGGTCCCCTGGGGCCAACGTCCTGACTTTC. It specifies CASSYGTGSPGANVLTF.

This clone was seen only once. This chain uses TRBV19 with TRBJ1-4, with D unclear. This CDR3 region has 14 residues. In germline, CDR1 is LNHDA, CDR2 SQIVND (reference sequence). The V gene lost 2 bases and the J gene lost 5 bases, with 9 bases spanning the gap. The CDR3 nucleotides read TGTGCCAGTAGTATACGACTGATAAATGAAAAACTGTTTTTT. Protein: CASSIRLINEKLFF.

This chain connects TRBV11-2 to TRBJ1-4; D call uncertain. V was shortened by 4 bases and J by 4 bases, with 13 bases between the two germline ends. Germline V gives CDR1 SGHAT, CDR2 FQNNGV. The CDR3 loop spans 15 amino acids. The CDR3: CASSSRGVLNEKLFF. As DNA, the CDR3 is TGTGCCAGCAGCTCCCGGGGAGTACTTAATGAAAAACTGTTTTTT.

This sequence joins TRBV7-2 and TRBJ2-7; D is unresolved. Per germline, CDR1 SGHTA and CDR2 FQGNSA. This CDR3 contains 14 residues. V gave up 1 base and J gave up 2 bases, with 9 bases separating them. The CDR3 is CASSLDPGTYEQYF. Written as DNA, the CDR3 is TGTGCCAGCAGCTTAGATCCCGGTACCTACGAGCAGTACTTC.